This TCR beta chain was profiled in a study of type 1 regulatory T cells. Across the whole study: T-allo10 is a Tr1-enriched, alloantigen-specific CD4 T cell product made in vitro.

On this clonotype: Its antigen is as yet unknown. A much larger clone is a single base away; this may be a read error.

Germline V gene lookup returns CDR1 MNHEY and CDR2 SVGEGT. Trimming took 7 bases from V and 7 from J; bases not matched to a gene: 8. This CDR3 is 14 amino acids long. TCRdb fed the reads into MiXCR, producing one record per CDR3 protein. This sample carries several thousand distinct CDR3 sequences, more than 25% of them seen once, and the ten largest clones take about 40%. Points from the study as a whole: Type 1 regulatory T cells had a more restricted TCR repertoire than non-type 1 regulatory T cells.

The chain joins TRBV6-2 or TRBV6-3 to TRBJ1-2, with 11 bases matching TRBD1. Sequenced input: cultured type 1 regulatory T (Tr1) cells, either the whole culture or a sorted fraction (not recorded which). The receptor comes from a human donor in good health. The CDR3 region is CASNIGQGAPGYTF. The CDR3 DNA follows: TGTGCCAGCAATATCGGACAGGGGGCGCCTGGCTACACCTTC.